The 18 T cell receptor beta chains below come from one sample, sequenced in a study of cytomegalovirus exposure and HLA in healthy donors. Researchers ran the PCR with 60 Vbeta and 13 Jbeta primers. The method was immunoSEQ multiplex PCR; TCRdb's version includes in-frame clones alone and lacks a portion of them. The table has about 100,000 clones, 82% seen once. Sequencing used PBMCs. All receptors derive from a man aged 25 to 40 in good health and CMV-seropositive.

The V call is TRBV18, the J call TRBJ1-2; D gene unclear. V was pared by 3 bases and J by 6 bases, with 8 bases between. Germline V CDR1 and CDR2: KGHSH, LQKENI. The CDR3 covers 12 residues. For the CDR3, the DNA is TGTGCCAGCTCACCCAACAGAGATGGCTACACCTTC. As protein: CASSPNRDGYTF.

This clone was detected once. The genes are TRBV27 and TRBJ2-1; unclear D gene. The CDR3 covers 13 residues. V lost 3 bases and J lost 6, with 9 bases in between. The germline V gene has CDR1 MNHEY and CDR2 SMNVEV (reference sequence). The CDR3 DNA follows: TGTGCCAGCAGTTTTCCCGGGTCCAATGAGCAGTTCTTC. This gives the protein CASSFPGSNEQFF.

A word on this clone: One end of the junction fails to match germline, which may point to a read error. Different DNA sequences within this sample yield the same CDR3. V is TRBV7-2 and J is TRBJ1-1; no reliable D call. The germline V gene has CDR1 SGHTA and CDR2 FQGNSA. This CDR3 spans 13 amino acids. The CDR3, as DNA: TGTGCCAGCAGCTGGCGGGGAAGAACTGAAGCCTTCTTT. Protein: CASSWRGRTEAFF.

The chain links TRBV27 to TRBJ2-7; 9 bases align to TRBD2. Germline CDR1 is MNHEY and CDR2 is SMNVEV (reference sequence). The CDR3 contains 13 residues. V shed 6 bases and J 4 bases; nucleotides not matched to a gene: 4. CDR3 in DNA: TGTGCCAGCAGCAGGCTAGCGGGGTACGAGCAGTACTTC. Its protein product is CASSRLAGYEQYF.

V usage is TRBV21-1 and J usage is TRBJ2-7; the table's D call TRBD2 went unverified against the DNA. TRBV21-1 is shown as a pseudogene. The CDR3 extends over 16 amino acids. CDR3: CASSKTFSGGAYEQYF. CDR3 nucleotide sequence: TGTGCCAGCAGCAAAACTTTTAGCGGGGGGGCCTACGAGCAGTACTTC.

The chain carries TRBV9 and TRBJ1-6; possible D gene TRBD1, 5 bases. The CDR3 sequence is 15 residues long. CDR1 is SGDLS, CDR2 YYNGEE, per germline. V was clipped by 4 bases and J by 7 bases, with 15 bases between them. In nucleotides, the CDR3 is TGTGCCAGCAGCTCCCACGGGGGGGAGAATTCACCCCTCCACTTT. Translating gives CASSSHGGENSPLHF.

This chain uses TRBV27 with TRBJ2-5; D unclear. The DNA end lines up better with TRBJ2-7; the J call may be wrong. The CDR3 has 15 residues. Germline V gives CDR1 MNHEY, CDR2 SMNVEV (reference sequence). CDR3 in DNA: TGTGCCAGCAGTTCCCTTTCCACCTTCTCCTACGAGCAGTACTTC. Its protein is CASSSLSTFSYEQYF.

This chain uses TRBV11-2 with TRBJ2-7; TRBD2 agrees at 8 bases. The CDR3 contains 16 residues. With V trimmed by 1 base and J by 3 bases, 8 bases remained unmatched. CDR1 SGHAT and CDR2 FQNNGV come from the germline V gene. The chain's CDR3 is CASSLAPGLVDYEQYF. Here the CDR3 DNA reads TGTGCCAGCAGCTTAGCCCCGGGACTAGTCGACTACGAGCAGTACTTC.

The V gene is TRBV7-6, the J gene TRBJ2-7, with D perhaps matching TRBD2 (5 bases). The V gene's germline CDR1 is SGHVS and CDR2 FNYEAQ. This CDR3 is built from 14 residues. With 6 bases removed from V and 6 bases from J, the gap between germline ends came to 18 bases. The CDR3 loop is CASSFQETGSEQYF. Written as DNA, the CDR3 is TGTGCCAGCAGTTTTCAGGAGACGGGAAGCGAGCAGTACTTC.

This clone was seen only once. V is TRBV7-9 and J is TRBJ1-3; TRBD1 is a possible D gene (6 bases). The length of the CDR3 is 14 residues. Germline V gene sequence: CDR1 SEHNR, CDR2 FQNEAQ (reference sequence). Between the trimmed V and J ends, which lost 4 bases and 1 base, there was a span of 8 bases. The DNA for the CDR3 is TGTGCCAGCAGCTACGGACAGTCTGGAAACACCATATATTTT. This encodes CASSYGQSGNTIYF.

The rearrangement uses TRBV2 and TRBJ2-2; D remains unclear. This CDR3 is 16 amino acids long. Trimming stripped 1 base from V and 9 bases from J, with 18 bases between. Germline values: CDR1 SNHLY, CDR2 FYNNEI. CDR3 region: CASSEGPARKNRELFF. The CDR3 coding sequence is TGTGCCAGCAGTGAAGGCCCCGCCAGGAAGAACAGGGAGCTGTTTTTT.

This rearrangement joins TRBV6-1 to TRBJ2-1, with 7 bases lining up with TRBD1. The V gene's germline CDR1 is MNHNS and CDR2 SASEGT. CDR3 length: 14 amino acids. The V and J ends lost 1 base and 5 bases, in that order; junction bases with no gene match: 2. Here the CDR3 reads CASSEGQGHNEQFF. The CDR3 DNA reads TGTGCCAGCAGTGAAGGACAGGGACACAATGAGCAGTTCTTC.

V gene TRBV13 combines with J gene TRBJ1-3, with D perhaps TRBD1 (5 bases). V dropped 5 bases and J dropped 0 bases, with 8 bases sitting between them. Germline CDR1 reads PRHDT; CDR2 reads FYEKMQ (reference sequence). The CDR3 consists of 14 residues. This CDR3 is CASSPQGSGNTIYF. CDR3 DNA: TGTGCCAGCAGCCCCCAGGGCTCTGGAAACACCATATATTTT.

V gene TRBV5-6 combines with J gene TRBJ1-1, with 9 bases identical to TRBD1. Germline assignment: CDR1 SGHDT and CDR2 YYEEEE. The V segment lost 6 bases and the J segment 6 bases; nucleotides outside the gene matches: 18. This CDR3 has 17 residues. CDR3 sequence reads: CASTRNRRGTGSPEAFF. The CDR3 region has the DNA TGTGCCAGCACCCGTAATCGAAGAGGGACAGGGAGTCCTGAAGCTTTCTTT.

The V and J genes are TRBV11-3 and TRBJ2-1; TRBD1 matches at 8 bases. CDR1 is SGHNT, CDR2 YENEEA, per germline. The trim removed 0 bases at V and 15 bases at J, leaving 10 bases unmatched. The CDR3 consists of 14 residues. CDR3: CASSLDGDRSTWFF. CDR3 nucleotide sequence: TGTGCCAGCAGCTTAGATGGGGACAGGTCGACGTGGTTCTTC.

The gene calls are TRBV30 and TRBJ1-4; D unclear. Germline V gene sequence: CDR1 GTSNPN, CDR2 SVGIG (reference sequence). The CDR3 covers 13 residues. V gave up 1 base and J gave up 8 bases, with 11 bases separating them. The CDR3 DNA sequence: TGTGCCTGGAGTGGGGCAGAAAGCGAAAAACTGTTTTTT. It translates to CAWSGAESEKLFF.

This chain links TRBV27 with TRBJ2-2; a possible D gene is TRBD2 (5 bases). This CDR3 comprises 13 residues. Looked up from germline, CDR1 is MNHEY and CDR2 is SMNVEV (reference sequence). V was trimmed by 2 bases and J by 6 bases, leaving 7 bases between them. CDR3 amino acids: CASSLTSPGELFF. CDR3 bases: TGTGCCAGCAGTTTAACTAGTCCCGGGGAGCTGTTTTTT.

V is TRBV6-1 and J is TRBJ2-7; 7 bases fit TRBD1. Germline V gives CDR1 MNHNS, CDR2 SASEGT. This CDR3 region has 14 residues. Trimming cost V 7 bases and J 0 bases; bases outside gene matches: 6. CDR3: CASNRDSYSYEQYF. The CDR3 coding sequence is TGTGCCAGCAACCGGGACAGCTACTCCTACGAGCAGTACTTC.